This TCR beta chain came from a study of T cells after yellow fever vaccination (dated by TCRdb to the late 2010s). Study-level background: Libraries from fractions with low cell numbers were prepared with the SMART-Seq v4 Ultra Low Input RNA kit. To follow T-cell clones before and after primary and booster YFV17D yellow fever vaccination, bulk TCR alpha and beta repertoires were sequenced over time. Two healthy male donors, one aged 18 to 30 and one aged 30 to 40 years, were included in the cohort. Blood was collected at multiple timepoints before and after primary and secondary immunization, and bulk PBMC replicates and cell subsets were isolated.

Sequencing was performed on an Illumina NovaSeq 6000. Synthesis of TCR cDNA relied on 5'RACE template switching, a step that introduced a universal primer site along with unique molecular identifiers. Priming of cDNA synthesis was performed from both the TCR alpha and TCR beta constant segments. Library amplification involved two PCR steps, and the second step added sample barcodes and sequencing adapters. Sequencing of the libraries was done on either Illumina HiSeq 2500 (2x100 bp) or NovaSeq (2x150 bp). In the paper's pipeline: Demultiplexing of reads and collapsing into UMI consensus sequences were performed with MIGEC, and V(D)J alignment was carried out with MiXCR. Clonotypes responding to the vaccine were identified with edgeR on replicate PBMC samples, with the criteria of FDR below 0.01 and a log2 fold change above 5 up to day 15. Each bulk clonotype was labeled CD4 or CD8 based on which sequenced repertoire, CD4 or CD8, contained the clonotype at higher abundance. In TCRdb, the public reads were trimmed at Q25 with fastp and aligned with MiXCR, with productive beta chains retained. For every CDR3 protein sequence, its rows merge into one entry that carries the most common genes and DNA. These V and J calls are TCRdb output, not the study's own analysis. A total of roughly 330,000 distinct CDR3 sequences appear in this sample, 4% of them only once. The ten largest clonotypes hold 20% to 25% of the sample.

V lost 4 bases and J lost 1 base, and the count of bases not matched to a germline gene is 0. The CDR1 and CDR2 encoded by the germline V gene are SGHRS and YFSETQ. Including cysteine and phenylalanine, the CDR3 has 14 amino acids. Left in the record is the CDR3 DNA by itself, 42 bases read in frame from the first base. The treatment or condition label here, explained by the study, means: live attenuated yellow fever vaccine strain. At every blood-draw timepoint, two biological replicates of bulk PBMCs were collected. A standard Ficoll-Paque protocol was used to isolate PBMCs from peripheral blood. TriZol was used to extract RNA from bulk PBMCs, from CD4 and CD8 fractions, and from dextramer-positive and dextramer-negative fractions. In its sample, this clonotype was seen many times. What this receptor recognizes is not known. The sample holds no much larger clone one base away, and base qualities are not on file.

Paper-wide results and their limitations: Compared with the primary T-cell response, the secondary T-cell response was faster but weaker, reaching its peak on day 5 rather than on day 15. After the booster, most clones that had expanded after primary vaccination were detected again (nearly 98% of CD4 and around nine tenths of CD8), suggesting broad maintenance of memory. A small share of clonotypes occurred in both CD4 and CD8 compartments, likely arising from convergent recombination. Computational filtering was required because FACS-sorted repertoires could contain abundant contaminating clonotypes from the bulk population. Because only two donors were included in the study, the extent to which the findings can be generalized is limited.

The clonotype originates from a man between 18 and 35 years old who received the YFV17D yellow fever vaccine. This specimen consisted of PBMCs, obtained 5 days after the yellow fever booster vaccination. The rearrangement joined TRBV5-1 to TRBJ2-5, with 11 bases matching TRBD2. The DNA sequence follows: TGCGCCAGCAGCGGGACTAGCGGCCAAGAGACCCAGTACTTC. Translated, this is CASSGTSGQETQYF.